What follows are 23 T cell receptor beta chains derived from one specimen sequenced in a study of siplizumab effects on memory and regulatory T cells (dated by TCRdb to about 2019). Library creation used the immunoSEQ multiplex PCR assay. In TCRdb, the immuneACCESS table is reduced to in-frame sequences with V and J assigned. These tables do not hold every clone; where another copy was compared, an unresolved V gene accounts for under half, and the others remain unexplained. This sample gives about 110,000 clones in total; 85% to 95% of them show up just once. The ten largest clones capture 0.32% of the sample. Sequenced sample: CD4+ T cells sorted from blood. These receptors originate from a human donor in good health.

The CDR3 nucleotides read TGTGCCAGCAGCTGGACAGGGGGCACTGAAGCTTTCTTT. Encoded protein: CASSWTGGTEAFF. The chain uses TRBV11-2 and TRBJ1-1; 10 bases line up with TRBD1. The CDR3 sequence is 13 residues long. The junction had 0 bases not matched to a gene; V was cut back by 4 bases and J by 4 bases. Looked up from germline, CDR1 is SGHAT and CDR2 is FQNNGV. Full variable domain (rest looked up from reference TRBV11-2 and TRBJ1-1): EAGVAQSPRYKIIEKRQSVAFWCNPISGHATLYWYQQILGQGPKLLIQFQNNGVVDDSQLPKDRFSAERLKGVDSTLKIQPAKLEDSAVYLCASSWTGGTEAFFGQGTRLTVV.

The CDR3 here is CASSPDRGAGGYTF. Written as DNA, the CDR3 is TGTGCCAGCAGCCCGGACAGGGGAGCTGGAGGCTACACCTTC. The V call is TRBV7-2, the J call TRBJ1-2; 9 bases are shared with TRBD1. V shed 5 bases and J 8 bases; nucleotides not matched to a gene: 9. CDR3 size: 14 residues. The germline gives CDR1 SGHTA, CDR2 FQGNSA. Full variable domain (outside the CDR3, taken from reference TRBV7-2 and TRBJ1-2): GAGVSQSPSNKVTEKGKDVELRCDPISGHTALYWYRQSLGQGLEFLIYFQGNSAPDKSGLPSDRFSAERTGGSVSTLTIQRTQQEDSAVYLCASSPDRGAGGYTFGSGTRLTVV.

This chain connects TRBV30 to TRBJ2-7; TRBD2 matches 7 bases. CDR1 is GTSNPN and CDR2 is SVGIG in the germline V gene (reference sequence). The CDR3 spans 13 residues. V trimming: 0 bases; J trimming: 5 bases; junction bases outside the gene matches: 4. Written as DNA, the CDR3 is TGTGCCTGGAGTGTTGGGAGGGTAAACGAGCAGTACTTC. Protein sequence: CAWSVGRVNEQYF.

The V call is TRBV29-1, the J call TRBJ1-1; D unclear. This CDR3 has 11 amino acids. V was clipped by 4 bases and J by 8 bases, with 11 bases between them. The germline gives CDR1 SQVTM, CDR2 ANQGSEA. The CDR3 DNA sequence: TGCAGCGTTGTACCGTTGTCAGAAGCTTTCTTT. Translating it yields CSVVPLSEAFF.

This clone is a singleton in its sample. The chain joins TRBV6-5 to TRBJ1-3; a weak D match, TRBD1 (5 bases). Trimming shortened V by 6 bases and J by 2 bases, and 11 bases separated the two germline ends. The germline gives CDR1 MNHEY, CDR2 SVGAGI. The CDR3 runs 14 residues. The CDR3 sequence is CASRTGTAGNTIYF. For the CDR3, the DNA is TGTGCCAGCAGAACCGGGACGGCTGGAAACACCATATATTTT.

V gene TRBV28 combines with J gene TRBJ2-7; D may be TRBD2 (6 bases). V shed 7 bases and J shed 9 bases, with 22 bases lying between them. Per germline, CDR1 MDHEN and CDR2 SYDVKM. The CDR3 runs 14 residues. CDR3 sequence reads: CASNQGDLLGGQYF. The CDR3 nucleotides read TGTGCCAGCAACCAAGGGGACTTGCTTGGAGGGCAGTACTTC.

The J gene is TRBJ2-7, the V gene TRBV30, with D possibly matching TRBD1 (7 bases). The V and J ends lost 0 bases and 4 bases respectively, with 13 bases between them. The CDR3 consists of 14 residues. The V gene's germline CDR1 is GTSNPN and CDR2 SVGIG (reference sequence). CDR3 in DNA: TGTGCCTGGAGTGTACCAGGGGGGCGATACGAGCAGTACTTC. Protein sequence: CAWSVPGGRYEQYF.

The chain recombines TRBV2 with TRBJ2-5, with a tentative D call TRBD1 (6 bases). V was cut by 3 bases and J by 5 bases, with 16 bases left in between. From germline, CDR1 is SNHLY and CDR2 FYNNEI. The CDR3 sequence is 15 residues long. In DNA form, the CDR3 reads TGTGCCAGCAGTGATGGTCAGGGGCTTGGGGAGACCCAGTACTTC. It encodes CASSDGQGLGETQYF.

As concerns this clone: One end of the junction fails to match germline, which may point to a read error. The CDR3 protein is CASRLELGYSYNEQFF. In nucleotides, the CDR3 is TGTGCCAGCAGATTAGAGTTAGGTTACTCCTACAATGAGCAGTTCTTC. J is TRBJ2-1 and V is TRBV7-9; the D is unclear. Germline V CDR1 and CDR2: SEHNR, FQNEAQ (reference sequence). This CDR3 is 16 amino acids long.

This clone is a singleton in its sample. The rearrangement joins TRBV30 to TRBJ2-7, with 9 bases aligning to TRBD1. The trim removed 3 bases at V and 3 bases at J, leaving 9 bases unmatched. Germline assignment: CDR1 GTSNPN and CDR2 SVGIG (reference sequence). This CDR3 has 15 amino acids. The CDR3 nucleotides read TGTGCCTGGAGACCTCCGGGACAGGGTTACTACGAGCAGTACTTC. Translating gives CAWRPPGQGYYEQYF.

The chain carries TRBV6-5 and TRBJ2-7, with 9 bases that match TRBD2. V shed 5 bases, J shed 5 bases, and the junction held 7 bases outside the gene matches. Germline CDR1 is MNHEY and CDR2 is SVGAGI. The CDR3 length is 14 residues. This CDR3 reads CASSIAGEGNEQYF. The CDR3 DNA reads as TGTGCCAGCAGTATAGCGGGAGAGGGAAACGAGCAGTACTTC.

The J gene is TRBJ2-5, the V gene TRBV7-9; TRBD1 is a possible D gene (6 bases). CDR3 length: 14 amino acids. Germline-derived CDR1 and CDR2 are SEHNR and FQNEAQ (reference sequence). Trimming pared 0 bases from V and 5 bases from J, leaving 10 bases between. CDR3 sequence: CASSLAGARETQYF. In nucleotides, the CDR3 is TGTGCCAGCAGCTTAGCGGGGGCGCGGGAGACCCAGTACTTC. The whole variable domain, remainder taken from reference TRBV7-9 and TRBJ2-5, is DTGVSQNPRHKITKRGQNVTFRCDPISEHNRLYWYRQTLGQGPEFLTYFQNEAQLEKSRLLSDRFSAERPKGSFSTLEIQRTEQGDSAMYLCASSLAGARETQYFGPGTRLLVL.

For the CDR3, the DNA is TGTGCCAGCCAGGGACTCACAGGGAATGAGCAGTTCTTC. This translates into CASQGLTGNEQFF. J is TRBJ2-1 and V is TRBV19; D is tentatively TRBD1 or TRBD2 (6 bases each). V gave up 9 bases and J gave up 7 bases, with 16 bases separating them. The CDR3 is 13 amino acids. Germline CDR1 is LNHDA and CDR2 is SQIVND (reference sequence).

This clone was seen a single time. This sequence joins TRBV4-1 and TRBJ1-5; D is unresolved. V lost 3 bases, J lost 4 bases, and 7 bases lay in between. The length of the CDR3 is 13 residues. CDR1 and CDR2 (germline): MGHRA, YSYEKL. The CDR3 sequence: CASSQIDNQPQHF. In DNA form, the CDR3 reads TGCGCCAGCAGCCAGATTGATAATCAGCCCCAGCATTTT.

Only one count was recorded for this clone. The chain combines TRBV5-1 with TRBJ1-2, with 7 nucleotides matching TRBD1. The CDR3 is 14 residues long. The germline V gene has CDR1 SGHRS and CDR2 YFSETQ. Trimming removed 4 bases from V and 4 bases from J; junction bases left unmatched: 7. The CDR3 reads CASSLGQDPYGYTF. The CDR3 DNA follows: TGCGCCAGCAGCCTAGGACAGGACCCCTATGGCTACACCTTC.

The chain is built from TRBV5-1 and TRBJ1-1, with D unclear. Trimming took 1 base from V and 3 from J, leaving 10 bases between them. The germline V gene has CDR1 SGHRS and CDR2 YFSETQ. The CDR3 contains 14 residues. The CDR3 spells CASSLRGPDTEAFF. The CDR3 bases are TGCGCCAGCAGCTTGCGTGGTCCGGACACTGAAGCTTTCTTT.

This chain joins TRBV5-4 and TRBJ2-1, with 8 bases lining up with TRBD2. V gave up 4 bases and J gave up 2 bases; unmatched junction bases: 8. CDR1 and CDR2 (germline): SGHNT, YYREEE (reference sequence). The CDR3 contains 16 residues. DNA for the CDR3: TGTGCCAGCAGCCCACCGGGAGCGGGAGCCTACAATGAGCAGTTCTTC. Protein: CASSPPGAGAYNEQFF.

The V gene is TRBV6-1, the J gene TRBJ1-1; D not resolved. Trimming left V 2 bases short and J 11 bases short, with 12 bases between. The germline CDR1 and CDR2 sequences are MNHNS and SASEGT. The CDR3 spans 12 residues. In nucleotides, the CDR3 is TGTGCCAGCAGTGAAAAGTGGGAGAGGGCTTTCTTT. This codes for CASSEKWERAFF.

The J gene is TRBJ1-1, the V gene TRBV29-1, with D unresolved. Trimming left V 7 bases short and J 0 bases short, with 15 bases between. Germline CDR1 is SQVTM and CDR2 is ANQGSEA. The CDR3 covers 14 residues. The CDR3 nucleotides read TGCAGCGCCTCTAGAACGGCGGTGAACACTGAAGCTTTCTTT. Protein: CSASRTAVNTEAFF. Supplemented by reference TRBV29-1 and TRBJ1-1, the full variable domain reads SAVISQKPSRDICQRGTSLTIQCQVDSQVTMMFWYRQQPGQSLTLIATANQGSEATYESGFVIDKFPISRPNLTFSTLTVSNMSPEDSSIYLCSASRTAVNTEAFFGQGTRLTVV.

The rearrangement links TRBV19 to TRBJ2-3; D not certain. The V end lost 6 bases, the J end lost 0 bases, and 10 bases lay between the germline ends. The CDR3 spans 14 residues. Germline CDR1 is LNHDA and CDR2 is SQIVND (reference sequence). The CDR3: CASRSTVSTDTQYF. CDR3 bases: TGTGCCAGTAGGTCGACGGTTAGCACAGATACGCAGTATTTT.

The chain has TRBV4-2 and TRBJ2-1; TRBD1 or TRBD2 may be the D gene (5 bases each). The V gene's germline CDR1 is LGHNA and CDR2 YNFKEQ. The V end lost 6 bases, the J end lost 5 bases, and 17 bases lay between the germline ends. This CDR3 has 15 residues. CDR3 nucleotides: TGTGCCAGCAGGCCTGCGTCGGGGACCCACAATGAGCAGTTCTTC. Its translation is CASRPASGTHNEQFF.

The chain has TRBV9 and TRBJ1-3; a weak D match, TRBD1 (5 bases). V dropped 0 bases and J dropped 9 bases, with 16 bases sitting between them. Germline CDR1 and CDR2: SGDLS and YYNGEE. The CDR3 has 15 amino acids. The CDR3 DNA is TGTGCCAGCAGCGTAGGTTGGCAGGGCGGGAGCACCATATATTTT. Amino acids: CASSVGWQGGSTIYF.

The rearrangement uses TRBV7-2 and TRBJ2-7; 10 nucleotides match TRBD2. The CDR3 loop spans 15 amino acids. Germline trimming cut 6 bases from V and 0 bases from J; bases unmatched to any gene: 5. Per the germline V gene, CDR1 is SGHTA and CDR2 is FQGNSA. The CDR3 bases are TGTGCCAGCAGATCTGCTAGCGGGAGCTCCTACGAGCAGTACTTC. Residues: CASRSASGSSYEQYF.